This passage covers 21 T cell receptor beta chains from one sample sequenced in a study of shared clonotypes between healthy human individuals. This table comes from immunoSEQ multiplex PCR, and its TCRdb copy is limited to in-frame clones, with some not included. The sample has more than 2 million clones; approximately 95% are singletons. The sequenced sample consisted of naive CD4+ T cells sorted from blood. The subset: CD45RA+ positively selected. Source of these receptors: a man younger than 35 in good health.

The chain couples TRBV18 to TRBJ2-5; a weak D match, TRBD1 (7 bases). The CDR3 length is 14 residues. The germline CDR1 and CDR2 sequences are KGHSH and LQKENI. V lost 4 bases, J lost 3 bases, and 12 bases lay in between. CDR3 nucleotides: TGTGCCAGCTCACGGCGGGACAGAGAAGAGACCCAGTACTTC. As protein: CASSRRDREETQYF.

J is TRBJ2-5 and V is TRBV5-1, with a possible D match to TRBD1 (5 bases). In germline, CDR1 is SGHRS, CDR2 YFSETQ. The CDR3 runs 14 residues. Trimming shortened V by 0 bases and J by 3 bases, and 9 bases separated the two germline ends. The CDR3 is CASSLGGPEETQYF. CDR3 sequence (DNA): TGCGCCAGCAGCTTGGGGGGCCCGGAAGAGACCCAGTACTTC.

The V and J genes are TRBV20-1 and TRBJ2-1; perhaps TRBD2 as D (5 bases). The germline gives CDR1 DFQATT, CDR2 SNEGSKA (reference sequence). The CDR3 spans 11 residues. V was shortened by 5 bases and J by 6 bases, with 8 bases between the two germline ends. The CDR3: CSALLANEQFF. In DNA, the CDR3 is TGCAGTGCTTTGCTAGCCAATGAGCAGTTCTTC.

The chain is built from TRBV5-4 and TRBJ1-2, with 10 positions matching TRBD1. Germline loops: CDR1 SGHNT, CDR2 YYREEE (reference sequence). V dropped 3 bases and J dropped 6; count of bases not matched to a gene: 5. CDR3 size: 14 residues. CDR3 sequence reads: CASSSDRGDHGYTF. The CDR3 DNA follows: TGTGCCAGCAGCTCGGACAGGGGGGATCATGGCTACACCTTC.

This clone was counted a single time. This sequence joins TRBV5-5 and TRBJ1-1; D is ambiguous. The CDR3 spans 13 residues. With 1 base removed from V and 10 bases from J, the gap between germline ends came to 14 bases. The germline V gene encodes CDR1 SGHKS and CDR2 YYEKEE (reference sequence). Here the CDR3 DNA reads TGTGCCAGCAGCTTGAATCAGGAGAGGGTAGCTTTCTTT. This sequence encodes CASSLNQERVAFF.

The chain employs TRBV25-1 and TRBJ2-2; tentatively, D is TRBD2 (5 bases). The CDR3 loop spans 14 amino acids. The germline V gene encodes CDR1 MGHDK and CDR2 SYGVNS. The V and J ends lost 8 bases and 4 bases respectively, with 14 bases between them. The CDR3 bases are TGTGCCAGCTCCCCCGGACGGGGCACCGGGGAGCTGTTTTTT. It is translated as CASSPGRGTGELFF.

This clone appeared a single time. This chain joins TRBV6-1 and TRBJ1-1; weak D call: TRBD1 (5 bases). This CDR3 is built from 13 residues. CDR1 and CDR2 (germline): MNHNS, SASEGT. V lost 5 bases and J lost 6, with 13 bases in between. The CDR3 protein is CASSPQGVSEAFF. CDR3 sequence (DNA): TGTGCCAGCAGTCCGCAGGGTGTCTCTGAAGCTTTCTTT.

This rearrangement joins TRBV14 to TRBJ1-1; TRBD1 is a possible D gene (5 bases). Germline lookup yields CDR1 SGHDN and CDR2 FVKESK. The CDR3 loop spans 13 amino acids. Trimming stripped 7 bases from V and 0 bases from J, with 9 bases between. The CDR3 here is CASKRGLNTEAFF. The CDR3 nucleotides read TGTGCCAGCAAAAGGGGACTGAACACTGAAGCTTTCTTT.

This clone was observed a single time. The chain uses TRBV2 and TRBJ1-5, with D perhaps TRBD1 (5 bases). This CDR3 spans 14 amino acids. Trimming left V 4 bases short and J 2 bases short, with 9 bases between. CDR1 is SNHLY, CDR2 FYNNEI, per germline. CDR3 sequence (DNA): TGTGCCAGCAGTGGACAGCGGGGCAATCAGCCCCAGCATTTT. It specifies CASSGQRGNQPQHF.

The chain recombines TRBV6-1 with TRBJ1-6; 8 nucleotides align to TRBD1. V lost 3 bases to trimming and J lost 9 bases; unmatched junction nucleotides: 4. This CDR3 is 14 amino acids long. The V gene's germline CDR1 is MNHNS and CDR2 SASEGT. Here the CDR3 reads CASSDQGASSPLHF. The CDR3 DNA follows: TGTGCCAGCAGTGATCAGGGGGCGTCTTCACCCCTCCACTTT.

The chain uses TRBV18 and TRBJ2-5; D is uncertain. The germline V gene encodes CDR1 KGHSH and CDR2 LQKENI. This CDR3 contains 15 residues. V lost 2 bases to trimming and J lost 2 bases, with 12 bases between them. As DNA, the CDR3 is TGTGCCAGCTCACCAACCACCTTAATGCAAGAGACCCAGTACTTC. Amino acids: CASSPTTLMQETQYF.

A remark on this clone: This CDR3 is also generated by other DNA sequences in the sample. The V call is TRBV5-1, the J call TRBJ1-1; 7 positions agree with TRBD1. Germline V gene sequence: CDR1 SGHRS, CDR2 YFSETQ. The CDR3 extends over 15 amino acids. Losses at the gene ends were 0 bases for V and 1 base for J; bases not matched to a gene: 3. CDR3 DNA: TGCGCCAGCAGCTTGGGACAGGGAACGAACACTGAAGCTTTCTTT. This translates into CASSLGQGTNTEAFF.

This clone has just one count. The chain is built from TRBV15 and TRBJ2-1; D unclear. V was cut by 4 bases and J by 9 bases, with 25 bases left in between. The germline gives CDR1 LNHNV, CDR2 YYDKDF (reference sequence). The CDR3 is made up of 17 amino acids. CDR3 DNA sequence: TGTGCCACCAGCACTCCCCGGGCCCGATCCCTCCACGGTGAGCAGTTCTTC. This encodes CATSTPRARSLHGEQFF.

V is TRBV18 and J is TRBJ2-2, with a tentative D call TRBD1 (5 bases). Deletions cut 6 bases from V and 1 base from J, with 9 bases between. There are 14 residues in the CDR3. Germline CDR1 and CDR2: KGHSH and LQKENI. DNA of the CDR3: TGTGCCAGCTCCATTGACAGGAACACCGGGGAGCTGTTTTTT. Encoded protein: CASSIDRNTGELFF.

The CDR3 nucleotides read TGTGCCAGTAGCTTTCTAGCGGGACAGGACAATGAGCAGTTCTTC. As protein: CASSFLAGQDNEQFF. The chain uses TRBV19 and TRBJ2-1, with TRBD2 as a possible D gene (9 bases). The CDR3 covers 15 residues. Between the trimmed V and J ends, which lost 6 bases and 5 bases, there was a span of 17 bases. Germline values: CDR1 LNHDA, CDR2 SQIVND (reference sequence). Drawing the rest from reference TRBV19 and TRBJ2-1, the complete variable domain is DGGITQSPKYLFRKEGQNVTLSCEQNLNHDAMYWYRQDPGQGLRLIYYSQIVNDFQKGDIAEGYSVSREKKESFPLTVTSAQKNPTAFYLCASSFLAGQDNEQFFGPGTRLTVL.

The chain employs TRBV19 and TRBJ1-1, with D tentatively TRBD1 (5 bases). V gave up 3 bases and J gave up 1 base, with 12 bases separating them. Germline V gene data show CDR1 as LNHDA and CDR2 as SQIVND (reference sequence). The CDR3 runs 15 residues. CDR3 protein: CASSMRGAANTEAFF. In nucleotides, the CDR3 is TGTGCCAGTAGTATGAGGGGAGCGGCGAACACTGAAGCTTTCTTT.

The chain links TRBV29-1 to TRBJ2-1; weak D call: TRBD2 (6 bases). There are 12 residues in the CDR3. Trimming shortened V by 3 bases and J by 8 bases, and 11 bases separated the two germline ends. CDR1 SQVTM and CDR2 ANQGSEA come from the germline V gene. This CDR3 reads CSVETPGDEQFF. The CDR3 DNA reads TGCAGCGTTGAGACCCCGGGGGATGAGCAGTTCTTC.

About this clone: The same CDR3 can be traced to other DNA sequences in this sample. The rearrangement joins TRBV5-1 to TRBJ2-3; no clear D. CDR1 and CDR2 from the germline V gene are SGHRS and YFSETQ. The length of the CDR3 is 11 residues. Trimming shortened V by 4 bases and J by 3 bases, and 3 bases separated the two germline ends. CDR3 in amino acids: CASSRTDTQYF. In DNA, the CDR3 is TGCGCCAGCAGCAGGACAGATACGCAGTATTTT.

CDR3 sequence (DNA): TGTGCCAGCAGCTTCCGGACAGGAGCGAACACCGGGGAGCTGTTTTTT. Amino acids: CASSFRTGANTGELFF. This chain uses TRBV5-4 with TRBJ2-2; 7 nucleotides align to TRBD1. This CDR3 is 16 amino acids long. Germline CDR1 is SGHNT and CDR2 is YYREEE (reference sequence). Unmatched junction bases numbered 4, after V lost 2 bases and J lost 0 bases. Full variable domain (outside the CDR3, taken from reference TRBV5-4 and TRBJ2-2): ETGVTQSPTHLIKTRGQQVTLRCSSQSGHNTVSWYQQALGQGPQFIFQYYREEENGRGNFPPRFSGLQFPNYSSELNVNALELDDSALYLCASSFRTGANTGELFFGEGSRLTVL.

The V call is TRBV6-1, the J call TRBJ1-5; 8 nucleotides match TRBD1. The CDR3 totals 14 residues. Germline loops: CDR1 MNHNS, CDR2 SASEGT. V lost 10 bases to trimming and J lost 5 bases; unmatched junction nucleotides: 10. The CDR3 DNA reads TGTGCCATCTGGAGACAGGGGACCGATCAGCCCCAGCATTTT. Translated, it gives CAIWRQGTDQPQHF.

CDR3 sequence (DNA): TGCAGCGTTGAGGGCGGGGGAAACACCATATATTTT. Translating it yields CSVEGGGNTIYF. The chain combines TRBV29-1 with TRBJ1-3; D not resolved. Trimming removed 3 bases from V and 4 bases from J, with 7 bases in between. The germline V gene encodes CDR1 SQVTM and CDR2 ANQGSEA. CDR3 length equals 12 residues.